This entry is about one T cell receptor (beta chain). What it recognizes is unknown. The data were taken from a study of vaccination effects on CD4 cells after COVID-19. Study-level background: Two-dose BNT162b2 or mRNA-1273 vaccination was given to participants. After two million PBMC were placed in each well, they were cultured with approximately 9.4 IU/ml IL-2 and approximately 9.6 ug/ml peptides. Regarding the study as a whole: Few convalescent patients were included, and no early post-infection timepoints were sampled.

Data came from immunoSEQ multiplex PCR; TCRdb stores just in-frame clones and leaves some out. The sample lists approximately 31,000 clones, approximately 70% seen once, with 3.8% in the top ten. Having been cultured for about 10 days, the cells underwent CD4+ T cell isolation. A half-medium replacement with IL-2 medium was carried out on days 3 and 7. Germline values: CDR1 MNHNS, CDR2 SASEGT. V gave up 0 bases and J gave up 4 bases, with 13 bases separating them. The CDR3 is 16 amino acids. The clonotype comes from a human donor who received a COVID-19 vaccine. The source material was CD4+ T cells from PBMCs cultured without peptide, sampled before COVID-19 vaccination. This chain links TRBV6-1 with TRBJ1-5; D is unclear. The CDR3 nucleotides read TGTGCCAGCAGTGAAGCAGCGCCCCCGCGGAATCAGCCCCAGCATTTT. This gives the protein CASSEAAPPRNQPQHF.